This note documents a single T cell receptor (beta chain) sequence. The antigen this receptor binds is unknown. Within one base of it there is no much larger clone, and no base qualities were kept. This sample is part of a study of CD8 T cells in Susac syndrome (dated by TCRdb to about 2019). About the full investigation: Of the Susac syndrome patients who were sequenced, 5 or 6 had clinically active disease and roughly 8 were in clinical remission. At the time of blood withdrawal, Susac syndrome patients were either therapy-naive, taking corticosteroids (with some also receiving IVIg), or on IVIg alone. Repertoire sequencing was used to test whether CD8+ T cell activation and differentiation in Susac syndrome was antigen driven. The clonality of the CD8+ T cell repertoire was compared across approximately 12 healthy donors, some 14 Susac syndrome patients and around 15 multiple sclerosis patients. The paper's findings and limits, for the study overall: Over 15 Susac-specific public clones were identified in the total CD8+ repertoire, and roughly five Susac-specific public clones were identified in the CD8+ TEMRA repertoire. The number of individuals in the TCR sequencing and HLA analysis was acknowledged as relatively small. Clonal expansion was observed in Susac syndrome CD8+ repertoires, with the highest expansion in CD8+ TEMRA cells and greater expansion in clinically active than in remitting patients.

RNA was extracted using the RNeasy kit, and about 0.5 to 1 ug of the RNA was reverse transcribed with random hexamers. The immunoSEQ multiplex PCR assay, covering 54 Vbeta and 13 Jbeta segments, was used to amplify TCR beta CDR3 regions. PCR amplification bias was corrected by using a synthetic template baseline for primer optimization and computational correction. In the authors' own workflow: Reads were assigned to V, D and J genes according to IMGT and analyzed in immunoSEQ Analyzer, with only productive sequences retained. Clonality was calculated as one minus the Shannon entropy normalized by log2 of the number of productive unique sequences. Public and private clones were assessed among the 100 most prevalent clones of each patient and control. A clone was defined as Susac-specific if it was absent from the healthy and MS cohorts, from 1052 published viral clones and from other ImmuneACCESS disease sequences. Using fastp at Q25 and MiXCR, TCRdb reprocessed the public reads and kept productive beta chains. Entries that share a CDR3 protein sequence are merged under the most common genes and DNA. The V and J calls come from TCRdb's annotation, not from the publication. This sample lists about 75,000 distinct CDR3 sequences; approximately 94% were detected once. Together, the top ten hold about 0.5% of the sample.

From a lookup of the germline V gene (reference sequence), CDR1 and CDR2 are SEHNR and FQNEAQ. Reading from cysteine to phenylalanine, the CDR3 counts 15 amino acids. Just the 45-base CDR3 DNA is kept, in frame starting at base 1. Ends trimmed: V by 5 bases, J by 2 bases; bases unmatched to a gene: 9. High-throughput TCR beta sequencing profiled peripheral blood CD8+ and CD4+ T cells from healthy donors, Susac syndrome patients and multiple sclerosis patients. The Susac syndrome patients fulfilled recently defined diagnostic criteria for either definite or probable disease. Bulk CD8+ and CD4+ T cells were purified by magnetic negative isolation, while CD8+ TEMRA cells were enriched using FACS. Blood was drawn into EDTA tubes, processed within 24 hours, and PBMCs were isolated by density gradient centrifugation. PBMCs intended for TCR sequencing were cryopreserved in liquid nitrogen and were subsequently thawed in a 37 degrees C water bath. The sorted or isolated CD4+, CD8+ and CD8+ TEMRA cells reached a purity of at least 90%.

The sequence is built from TRBV7-9 and TRBJ2-7, and 7 bases in between align with TRBD1. The clonotype originates from a human donor with Susac syndrome. Sequencing was carried out using CD8+ T cells from PBMCs. The DNA reads as follows: TGTGCCAGCAGCCCGCCCTGGACAGGTCCCTACGAGCAGTACTTC. Its amino acids are CASSPPWTGPYEQYF.